This T cell receptor beta chain was observed in a study of cytomegalovirus exposure and HLA in healthy donors. Notes on the study in general: Sequencing depth across donors, presence/absence analyses assumed, was roughly uniform. About 90% or about 30% of the time was how often most TCR beta V segments were productive, according to an earlier analysis. The records held CMV serostatus as the only immune exposure information. Sequences of the TCR beta chain were said to predict the HLA-A and HLA-B alleles of most subjects accurately.

Per germline, CDR1 MDHEN and CDR2 SYDVKM. Trimming took 7 bases from V and 3 from J; bases not matched to a gene: 3. This CDR3 is built from 13 residues. PCR used 60 Vbeta primers and 13 Jbeta primers. Generated by immunoSEQ multiplex PCR, the TCRdb table keeps only in-frame clones and is missing some. The sample has about 170,000 clones, around three quarters seen once; the top ten hold 1%. As concerns this clone: Its target is unknown.

The sequence derives from a woman in her forties or fifties in good health and CMV-seropositive. The rearrangement uses TRBV28 and TRBJ2-1, with TRBD2 matching over 7 bases. The sample taken for sequencing was PBMCs. CDR3 DNA sequence: TGTGCCAGCACCCCTAGCGGCTACAATGAGCAGTTCTTC. This encodes CASTPSGYNEQFF.